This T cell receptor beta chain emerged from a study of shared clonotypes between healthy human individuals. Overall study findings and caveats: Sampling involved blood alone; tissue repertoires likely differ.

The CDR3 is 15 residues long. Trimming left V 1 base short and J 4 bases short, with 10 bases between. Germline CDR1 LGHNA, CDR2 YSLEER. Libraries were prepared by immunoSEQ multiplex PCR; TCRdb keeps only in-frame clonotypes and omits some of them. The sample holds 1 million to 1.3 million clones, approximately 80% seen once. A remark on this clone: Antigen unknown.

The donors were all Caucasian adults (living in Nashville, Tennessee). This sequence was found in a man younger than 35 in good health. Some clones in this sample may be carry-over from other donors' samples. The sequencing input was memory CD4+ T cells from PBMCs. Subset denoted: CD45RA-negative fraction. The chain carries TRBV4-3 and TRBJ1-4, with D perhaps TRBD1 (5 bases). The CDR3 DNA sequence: TGCGCCAGCAGCCAAGTCGGGACCCATAATGAAAAACTGTTTTTT. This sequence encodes CASSQVGTHNEKLFF.